This TCR beta chain is drawn from a study of cytomegalovirus exposure and HLA in healthy donors. The PCR employed 60 Vbeta primers together with 13 Jbeta primers. The method was immunoSEQ multiplex PCR; TCRdb's version includes in-frame clones alone and lacks a portion of them. The profile shows some 130,000 clones, around 82% of them singletons. Study-level results: Versus the roughly 670-donor mean, an Asian-associated ancestry cluster reportedly showed fewer N-insertions in a later analysis. Using the classifier, cytomegalovirus status was reportedly diagnosed with high specificity and sensitivity. A few chains linked to CMV were shown in vitro to be specific for CMV antigens. In a later analysis, DRB1 alleles had the most associated TCRs; HLA-C alleles the fewest.

Comments on this clone: Its antigen is undetermined.

The germline V gene encodes CDR1 LNHDA and CDR2 SQIVND (reference sequence). Trimming took off 7 bases at V and 5 bases at J, with 15 bases between the two ends. This CDR3 contains 14 residues. The J gene is TRBJ2-1, the V gene TRBV19; TRBD2 is a possible D gene (5 bases). The sequence derives from a male donor in good health and CMV-seropositive. Sequenced material: PBMCs. The CDR3 is CASKFAGANNEQFF. For the CDR3, the DNA is TGTGCCAGTAAGTTCGCGGGTGCCAACAATGAGCAGTTCTTC.